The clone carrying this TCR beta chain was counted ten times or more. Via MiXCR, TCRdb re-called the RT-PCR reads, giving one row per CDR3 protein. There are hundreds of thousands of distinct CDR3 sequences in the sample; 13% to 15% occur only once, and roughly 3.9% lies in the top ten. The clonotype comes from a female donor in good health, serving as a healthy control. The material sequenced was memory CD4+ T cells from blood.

The DNA for the CDR3 is TGCGCCAGCAGCTTGGAGACAGCGGGGGAGACCCAGTACTTC. Its protein is CASSLETAGETQYF. The chain is built from TRBV5-1 and TRBJ2-5; 7 bases map to TRBD2. Germline V gene sequence: CDR1 SGHRS, CDR2 YFSETQ. Unmatched junction bases numbered 4, after V lost 0 bases and J lost 5 bases. This CDR3 spans 14 amino acids.